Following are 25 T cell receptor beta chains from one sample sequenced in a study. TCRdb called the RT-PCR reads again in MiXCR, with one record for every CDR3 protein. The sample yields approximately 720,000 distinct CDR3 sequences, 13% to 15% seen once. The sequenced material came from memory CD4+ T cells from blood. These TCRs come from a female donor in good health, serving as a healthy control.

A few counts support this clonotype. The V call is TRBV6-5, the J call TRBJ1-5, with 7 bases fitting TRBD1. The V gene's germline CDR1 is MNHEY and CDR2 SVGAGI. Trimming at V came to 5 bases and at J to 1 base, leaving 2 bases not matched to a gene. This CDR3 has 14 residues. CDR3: CASSQQGSNQPQHF. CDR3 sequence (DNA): TGTGCCAGCAGTCAACAGGGGAGCAATCAGCCCCAGCATTTT.

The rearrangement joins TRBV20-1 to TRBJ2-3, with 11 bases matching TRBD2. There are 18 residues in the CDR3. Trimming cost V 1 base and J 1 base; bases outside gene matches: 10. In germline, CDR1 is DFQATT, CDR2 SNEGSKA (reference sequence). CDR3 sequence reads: CSARGRDLLAGGTDTQYF. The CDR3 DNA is TGCAGTGCTAGAGGGCGCGACCTACTAGCGGGGGGCACAGATACGCAGTATTTT.

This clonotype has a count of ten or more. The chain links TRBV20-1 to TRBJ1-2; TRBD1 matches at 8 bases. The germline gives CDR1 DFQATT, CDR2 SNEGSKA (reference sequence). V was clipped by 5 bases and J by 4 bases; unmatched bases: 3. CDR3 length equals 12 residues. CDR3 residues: CSAVQGVYGYTF. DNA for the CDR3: TGCAGTGCTGTACAGGGGGTCTATGGCTACACCTTC.

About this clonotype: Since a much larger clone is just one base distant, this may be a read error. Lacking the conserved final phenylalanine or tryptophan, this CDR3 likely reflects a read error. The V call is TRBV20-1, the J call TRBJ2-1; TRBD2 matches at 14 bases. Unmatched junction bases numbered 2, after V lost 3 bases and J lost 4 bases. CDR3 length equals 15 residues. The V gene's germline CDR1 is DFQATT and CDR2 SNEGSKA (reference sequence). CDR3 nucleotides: TGCAGTGCTAGGAGACTAGCGGGGGGGTACAATGAGCAGTTCTTA. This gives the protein CSARRLAGGYNEQFL.

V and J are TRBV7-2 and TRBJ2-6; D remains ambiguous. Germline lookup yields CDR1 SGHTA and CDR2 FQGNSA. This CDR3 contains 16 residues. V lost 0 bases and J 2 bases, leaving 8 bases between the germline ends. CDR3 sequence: CASSLATSTGANVLTF. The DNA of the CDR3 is TGTGCCAGCAGCTTAGCGACGTCCACTGGGGCCAACGTCCTGACTTTC.

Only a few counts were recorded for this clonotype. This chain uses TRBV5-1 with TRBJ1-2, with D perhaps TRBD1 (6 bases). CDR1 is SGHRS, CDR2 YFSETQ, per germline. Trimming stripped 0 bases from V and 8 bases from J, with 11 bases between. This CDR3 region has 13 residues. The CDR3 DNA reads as TGCGCCAGCAGCTTGGAACAGGGCGGCGGCTACACCTTC. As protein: CASSLEQGGGYTF. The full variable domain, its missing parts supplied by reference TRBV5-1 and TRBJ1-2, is KAGVTQTPRYLIKTRGQQVTLSCSPISGHRSVSWYQQTPGQGLQFLFEYFSETQRNKGNFPGRFSGRQFSNSRSEMNVSTLELGDSALYLCASSLEQGGGYTFGSGTRLTVV.

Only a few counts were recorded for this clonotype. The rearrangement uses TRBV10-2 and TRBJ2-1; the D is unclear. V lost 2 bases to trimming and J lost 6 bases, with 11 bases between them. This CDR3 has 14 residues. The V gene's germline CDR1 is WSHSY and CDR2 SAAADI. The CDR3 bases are TGCGCCAGCAGTGAGAAAACATGGGGCAATGAGCAGTTCTTC. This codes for CASSEKTWGNEQFF.

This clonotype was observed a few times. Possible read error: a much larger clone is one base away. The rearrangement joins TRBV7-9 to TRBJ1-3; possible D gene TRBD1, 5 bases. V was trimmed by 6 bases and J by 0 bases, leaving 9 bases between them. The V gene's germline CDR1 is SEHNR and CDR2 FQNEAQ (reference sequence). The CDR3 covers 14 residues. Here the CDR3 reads CASSRDGSGNTIYF. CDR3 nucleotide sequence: TGTGCCAGCAGTCGGGACGGCTCTGGAAACACCATATATTTT.

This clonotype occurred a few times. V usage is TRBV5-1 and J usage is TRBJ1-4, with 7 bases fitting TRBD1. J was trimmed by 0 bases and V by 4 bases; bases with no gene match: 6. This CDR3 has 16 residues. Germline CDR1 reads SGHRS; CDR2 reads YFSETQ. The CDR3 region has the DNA TGCGCCAGCAGCGTGGGACAGAGAGCAACTAATGAAAAACTGTTTTTT. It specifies CASSVGQRATNEKLFF.

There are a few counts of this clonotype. The CDR3, as DNA: TGTGCCAGCAGTGACTATTTCAGGGGGCTAACCAAAAACATTCAGTACTTC. It encodes CASSDYFRGLTKNIQYF. The chain has TRBV6-1 and TRBJ2-4; 8 nucleotides align to TRBD1. The germline gives CDR1 MNHNS, CDR2 SASEGT. The ends lost 3 bases at V and 2 bases at J; junction bases unmatched: 9. The CDR3 has 17 amino acids.

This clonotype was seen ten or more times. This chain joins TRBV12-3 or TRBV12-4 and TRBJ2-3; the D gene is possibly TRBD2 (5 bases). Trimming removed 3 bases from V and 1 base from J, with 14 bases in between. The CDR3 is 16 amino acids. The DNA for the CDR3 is TGTGCCAGCAGTTTTTCGTGGCGGACTCGCACAGATACGCAGTATTTT. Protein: CASSFSWRTRTDTQYF.

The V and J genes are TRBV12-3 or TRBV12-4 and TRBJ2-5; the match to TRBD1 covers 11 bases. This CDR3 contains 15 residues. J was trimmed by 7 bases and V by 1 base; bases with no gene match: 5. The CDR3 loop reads CASSLGDRGRVTQYF. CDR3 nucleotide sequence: TGTGCCAGCAGTTTAGGGGACAGGGGGAGGGTGACCCAGTACTTC.

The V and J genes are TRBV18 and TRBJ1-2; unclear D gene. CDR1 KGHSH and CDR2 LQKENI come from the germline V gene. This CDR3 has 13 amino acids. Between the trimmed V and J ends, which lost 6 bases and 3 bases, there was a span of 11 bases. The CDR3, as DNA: TGTGCCAGCTCCATTGGACCGCACTATGGCTACACCTTC. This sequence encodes CASSIGPHYGYTF.

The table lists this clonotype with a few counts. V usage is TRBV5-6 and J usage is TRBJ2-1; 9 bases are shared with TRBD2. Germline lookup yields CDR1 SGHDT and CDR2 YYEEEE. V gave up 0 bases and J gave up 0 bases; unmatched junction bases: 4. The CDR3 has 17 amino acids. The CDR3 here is CASSLGFSGSSYNEQFF. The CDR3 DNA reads TGTGCCAGCAGCTTGGGGTTTAGCGGGAGCTCCTACAATGAGCAGTTCTTC.

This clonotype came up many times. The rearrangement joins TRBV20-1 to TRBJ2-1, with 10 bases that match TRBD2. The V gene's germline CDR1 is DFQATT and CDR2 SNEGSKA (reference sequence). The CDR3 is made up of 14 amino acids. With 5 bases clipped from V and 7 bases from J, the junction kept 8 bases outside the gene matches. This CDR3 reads CSASSGRALNEQFF. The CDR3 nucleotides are TGCAGTGCTTCGAGCGGGAGGGCCTTGAATGAGCAGTTCTTC.

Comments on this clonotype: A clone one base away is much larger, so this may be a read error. The DNA of the CDR3 is TGTGCCAGCAGTTTCCCCGGGATGAATTTATTCTGG. The encoded protein is CASSFPGMNLFW. V gene TRBV6-5 combines with J gene TRBJ1-2; D uncertain. The CDR3 has 12 amino acids. CDR1 is MNHEY, CDR2 SVGAGI, per germline.

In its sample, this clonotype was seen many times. The CDR3 DNA sequence: TGCAGCGTTGATACTAGCGGGCGGGAGACCCAGTACTTC. This encodes CSVDTSGRETQYF. The chain recombines TRBV29-1 with TRBJ2-5, with TRBD2 matching 9 bases. Germline CDR1 SQVTM, CDR2 ANQGSEA. This CDR3 has 13 amino acids. J was trimmed by 5 bases and V by 3 bases; bases with no gene match: 4.

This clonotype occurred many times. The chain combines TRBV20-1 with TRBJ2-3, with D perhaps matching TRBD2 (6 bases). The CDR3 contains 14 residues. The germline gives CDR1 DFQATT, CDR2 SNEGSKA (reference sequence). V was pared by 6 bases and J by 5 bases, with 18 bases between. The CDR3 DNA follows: TGCAGTGCAACCGGGACTGCATCAGGAGATACGCAGTATTTT. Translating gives CSATGTASGDTQYF.

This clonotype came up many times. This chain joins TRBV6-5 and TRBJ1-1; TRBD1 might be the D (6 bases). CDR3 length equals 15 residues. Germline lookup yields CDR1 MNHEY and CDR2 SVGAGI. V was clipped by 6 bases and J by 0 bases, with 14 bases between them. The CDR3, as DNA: TGTGCCAGCAGCCAGGGGAAGCAGTTGAACACTGAAGCTTTCTTT. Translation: CASSQGKQLNTEAFF.

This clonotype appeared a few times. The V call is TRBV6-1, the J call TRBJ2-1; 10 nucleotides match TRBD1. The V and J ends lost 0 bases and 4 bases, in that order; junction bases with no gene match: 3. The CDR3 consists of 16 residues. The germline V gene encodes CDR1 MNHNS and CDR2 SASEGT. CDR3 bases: TGTGCCAGCAGTGAAGCCTTGGGACAGGGGTACAATGAGCAGTTCTTC. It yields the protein CASSEALGQGYNEQFF.

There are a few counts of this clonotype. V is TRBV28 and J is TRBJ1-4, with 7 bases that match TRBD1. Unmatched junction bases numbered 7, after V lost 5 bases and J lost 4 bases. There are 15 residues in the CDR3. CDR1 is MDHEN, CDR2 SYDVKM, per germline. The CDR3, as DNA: TGTGCCAGCAGTCCCGGGACAGTATATAATGAAAAACTGTTTTTT. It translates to CASSPGTVYNEKLFF.

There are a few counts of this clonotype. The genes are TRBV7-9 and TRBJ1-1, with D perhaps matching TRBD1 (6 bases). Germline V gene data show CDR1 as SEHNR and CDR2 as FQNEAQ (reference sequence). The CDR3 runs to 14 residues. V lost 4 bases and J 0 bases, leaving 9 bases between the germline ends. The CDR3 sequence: CASSSGHMNTEAFF. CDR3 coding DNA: TGTGCCAGCAGCTCGGGACACATGAACACTGAAGCTTTCTTT.

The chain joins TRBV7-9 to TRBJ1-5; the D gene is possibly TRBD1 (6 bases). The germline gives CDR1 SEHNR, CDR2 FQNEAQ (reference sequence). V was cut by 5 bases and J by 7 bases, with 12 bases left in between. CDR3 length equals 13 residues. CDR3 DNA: TGTGCCAGCAGCCCCGGACAGTACCAGCCCCAGCATTTT. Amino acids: CASSPGQYQPQHF.

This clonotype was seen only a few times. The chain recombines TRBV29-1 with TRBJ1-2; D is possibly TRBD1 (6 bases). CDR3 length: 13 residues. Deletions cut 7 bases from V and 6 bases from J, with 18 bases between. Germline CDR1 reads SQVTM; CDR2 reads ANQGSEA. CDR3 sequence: CSALSWTANGYTF. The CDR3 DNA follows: TGCAGCGCCCTTTCTTGGACAGCAAATGGCTACACCTTC.

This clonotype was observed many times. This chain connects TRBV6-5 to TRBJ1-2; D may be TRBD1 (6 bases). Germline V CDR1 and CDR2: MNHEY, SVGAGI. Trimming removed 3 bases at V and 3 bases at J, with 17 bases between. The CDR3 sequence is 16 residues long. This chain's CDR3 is CASSYWGQGNYYGYTF. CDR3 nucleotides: TGTGCCAGCAGTTATTGGGGGCAGGGGAACTACTATGGCTACACCTTC.